The 23 T cell receptor beta chains given below trace back to one sample, sequenced in a study of T cell changes during pregnancy in multiple sclerosis. Assay used: immunoSEQ multiplex PCR; TCRdb lists only in-frame clones, some missing. Among around 47,000 clones listed, about 94% were seen once. The specimen was CD8+ T cells from peripheral blood mononuclear cells, collected in the first trimester of pregnancy. These receptors came from a female donor with multiple sclerosis, enrolled in a pregnancy study.

The chain joins TRBV27 to TRBJ2-1; D gene ambiguous. Germline loops: CDR1 MNHEY, CDR2 SMNVEV (reference sequence). The CDR3 loop spans 14 amino acids. V lost 0 bases and J 4 bases, leaving 7 bases between the germline ends. In nucleotides, the CDR3 is TGTGCCAGCAGTTTATCGTCCCTTTACAATGAGCAGTTCTTC. Amino acid sequence: CASSLSSLYNEQFF.

This sequence joins TRBV4-3 and TRBJ2-2; tentative D call: TRBD2 (6 bases). There are 13 residues in the CDR3. Looked up from germline, CDR1 is LGHNA and CDR2 is YSLEER. The V end lost 0 bases, the J end lost 7 bases, and 6 bases lay between the germline ends. CDR3 nucleotides: TGCGCCAGCAGCCAAGATAGCGGCGGGGAGCTGTTTTTT. Translated, it gives CASSQDSGGELFF.

The V call is TRBV27, the J call TRBJ1-1, with TRBD1 identical over 8 bases. V was pared by 3 bases and J by 1 base, with 1 base of the junction left unmatched. Germline V CDR1 and CDR2: MNHEY, SMNVEV (reference sequence). This CDR3 is built from 14 residues. CDR3 bases: TGTGCCAGCAGTTTTACAGGGGGGAACACTGAAGCTTTCTTT. It encodes CASSFTGGNTEAFF.

This rearrangement joins TRBV27 to TRBJ2-2, with D hard to call. The CDR3 covers 13 residues. Germline CDR1 reads MNHEY; CDR2 reads SMNVEV (reference sequence). V lost 5 bases, J lost 4 bases, and 8 bases lay in between. This CDR3 is CASSVLITGELFF. The CDR3 nucleotides read TGTGCCAGCAGTGTTCTAATCACCGGGGAGCTGTTTTTT.

Written as DNA, the CDR3 is TGTGCCACCAGCCCTTCGGGACAGGGCTCCTACGAGCAGTACTTC. This gives the protein CATSPSGQGSYEQYF. The chain carries TRBV15 and TRBJ2-7; 9 nucleotides match TRBD1. V lost 5 bases to trimming and J lost 0 bases; unmatched junction nucleotides: 5. Germline lookup yields CDR1 LNHNV and CDR2 YYDKDF (reference sequence). The CDR3 length is 15 residues.

The chain couples TRBV29-1 to TRBJ2-7; 7 nucleotides align to TRBD1. CDR3 length: 12 amino acids. V lost 3 bases to trimming and J lost 1 base; unmatched junction nucleotides: 0. The germline V gene has CDR1 SQVTM and CDR2 ANQGSEA. The CDR3 DNA reads TGCAGCGTTGAGGGACAGTCCTACGAGCAGTACTTC. It specifies CSVEGQSYEQYF.

The chain joins TRBV29-1 to TRBJ1-2; D is perhaps TRBD1 (5 bases). Germline V CDR1 and CDR2: SQVTM, ANQGSEA. This CDR3 region has 12 residues. V lost 6 bases and J 3 bases, leaving 11 bases between the germline ends. DNA for the CDR3: TGCAGCGTCCCCCGGGGGGACTATGGCTACACCTTC. It yields the protein CSVPRGDYGYTF.

The chain combines TRBV4-1 with TRBJ2-1; possibly TRBD1 for D (5 bases). Germline V gene lookup returns CDR1 MGHRA and CDR2 YSYEKL. CDR3 length: 17 residues. Trimming removed 2 bases from V and 9 bases from J, with 23 bases in between. CDR3 residues: CASSQSTFRGTYGEQFF. The CDR3 bases are TGCGCCAGCAGCCAATCGACATTTAGGGGAACCTATGGTGAGCAGTTCTTC.

This chain joins TRBV9 and TRBJ1-5, with 12 bases aligning to TRBD1. V lost 4 bases, J lost 4 bases, and 6 bases stayed unmatched. CDR1 is SGDLS, CDR2 YYNGEE, per germline. This CDR3 is built from 16 residues. DNA of the CDR3: TGTGCCAGCAGCCCGGGACAGGGGGCAGATAATCAGCCCCAGCATTTT. Its translation: CASSPGQGADNQPQHF.

V is TRBV5-1 and J is TRBJ2-7; TRBD1 matches 7 bases. CDR3 size: 16 residues. CDR1 and CDR2 (germline): SGHRS, YFSETQ. With 3 bases clipped from V and 2 bases from J, the junction kept 11 bases outside the gene matches. The CDR3 spells CASSSPVTGDPYEQYF. Here the CDR3 DNA reads TGCGCCAGCAGCTCTCCGGTAACAGGGGATCCCTACGAGCAGTACTTC.

Only one count was recorded for this clone. The chain has TRBV4-2 and TRBJ2-7; TRBD2 agrees at 11 bases. The CDR3 is 17 amino acids. The V and J ends lost 0 bases and 3 bases, in that order; junction bases with no gene match: 7. Germline lookup yields CDR1 LGHNA and CDR2 YNFKEQ. Here the CDR3 DNA reads TGTGCCAGCAGCCAAGAGGCTACTAGCGGGGGTTTCTACGAGCAGTACTTC. The encoded protein is CASSQEATSGGFYEQYF.

The chain couples TRBV2 to TRBJ1-2; 7 nucleotides line up with TRBD1. The CDR3 totals 14 residues. The germline gives CDR1 SNHLY, CDR2 FYNNEI. V lost 6 bases to trimming and J lost 0 bases; unmatched junction nucleotides: 4. CDR3 in amino acids: CASRQGTSNYGYTF. DNA for the CDR3: TGTGCCAGCAGACAGGGGACGTCTAACTATGGCTACACCTTC.

The chain links TRBV7-9 to TRBJ2-7, with 11 bases lining up with TRBD1. J gave up 2 bases and V 5 bases, and 11 bases lay outside the gene matches. The CDR3 runs to 17 residues. Germline CDR1 is SEHNR and CDR2 is FQNEAQ (reference sequence). The CDR3 loop is CASSLRRGQGGAYEQYF. CDR3 DNA: TGTGCCAGCAGCCTAAGGAGGGGACAGGGGGGAGCCTACGAGCAGTACTTC.

The chain links TRBV9 to TRBJ1-2, with D possibly matching TRBD1 (6 bases). Trimming left V 3 bases short and J 6 bases short, with 9 bases between. The CDR3 covers 12 residues. CDR1 and CDR2 (germline): SGDLS, YYNGEE. CDR3 nucleotides: TGTGCCAGCAGCGACAGGGTGGATGGCTACACCTTC. Translating it yields CASSDRVDGYTF.

In this sample, this clone turned up once. The rearrangement uses TRBV7-8 and TRBJ2-5; TRBD1 matches at 8 bases. V shed 5 bases and J 3 bases; nucleotides not matched to a gene: 11. The CDR3 is 16 amino acids. Germline loops: CDR1 SGHVS, CDR2 FQNEAQ. This CDR3 is CASSNPRQGNEETQYF. CDR3 DNA sequence: TGTGCCAGCAGCAACCCTAGACAGGGGAACGAAGAGACCCAGTACTTC.

The CDR3 DNA follows: TGCGCCAGCAGCCAAACCTCTGACAGCTCCTACGAGCAGTACTTC. As protein: CASSQTSDSSYEQYF. The chain couples TRBV4-1 to TRBJ2-7, with a weak D call TRBD1 (5 bases). CDR3 length equals 15 residues. Germline loops: CDR1 MGHRA, CDR2 YSYEKL. The ends were cut back, 2 bases at V and 0 bases at J, with 11 bases in the middle.

The chain employs TRBV11-3 and TRBJ1-3; D is undetermined. V was pared by 5 bases and J by 4 bases, with 9 bases between. CDR3 length equals 13 residues. In germline, CDR1 is SGHNT, CDR2 YENEEA. The chain's CDR3 is CASSSTPGNTIYF. CDR3 in DNA: TGTGCCAGCAGCAGTACACCCGGAAACACCATATATTTT.

The genes are TRBV27 and TRBJ1-2, with a possible D match to TRBD1 (5 bases). V was pared by 3 bases and J by 14 bases, with 22 bases between. Germline V gene sequence: CDR1 MNHEY, CDR2 SMNVEV (reference sequence). There are 14 residues in the CDR3. The CDR3 loop is CASSLWGGGRSTTF. The CDR3 DNA reads as TGTGCCAGCAGTTTGTGGGGCGGAGGGCGATCCACGACCTTC.

The chain employs TRBV5-1 and TRBJ2-1; D may be TRBD1 (6 bases). V lost 6 bases and J lost 4, with 11 bases in between. The CDR3 consists of 13 residues. CDR1 SGHRS and CDR2 YFSETQ come from the germline V gene. The CDR3 DNA sequence: TGCGCCAGCAAGGGGGACGGATACAATGAGCAGTTCTTC. Protein sequence: CASKGDGYNEQFF.

The chain joins TRBV10-3 to TRBJ2-3, with 8 bases fitting TRBD1. V gave up 5 bases and J gave up 0 bases; unmatched junction bases: 1. CDR3 length equals 14 residues. The germline CDR1 and CDR2 sequences are ENHRY and SYGVKD. In nucleotides, the CDR3 is TGTGCCATCAGTAGACAGGGGAGCACAGATACGCAGTATTTT. Protein: CAISRQGSTDTQYF.

This chain uses TRBV9 with TRBJ2-5, with 8 bases fitting TRBD2. CDR1 SGDLS and CDR2 YYNGEE come from the germline V gene. The CDR3 extends over 14 amino acids. V was clipped by 0 bases and J by 4 bases; unmatched bases: 2. The CDR3 here is CASSVDGGGETQYF. In DNA, the CDR3 is TGTGCCAGCAGCGTAGACGGGGGGGGAGAGACCCAGTACTTC.

The V and J genes are TRBV5-5 and TRBJ2-3; weak D call: TRBD2 (5 bases). CDR3 length equals 15 residues. Looked up from germline, CDR1 is SGHKS and CDR2 is YYEKEE (reference sequence). With 4 bases removed from V and 2 bases from J, the gap between germline ends came to 14 bases. The CDR3 sequence: CASSRGGLYTDTQYF. The CDR3, as DNA: TGTGCCAGCAGCCGGGGTGGGTTATACACAGATACGCAGTATTTT.

The chain links TRBV7-9 to TRBJ2-3; TRBD1 agrees at 7 bases. In germline, CDR1 is SEHNR, CDR2 FQNEAQ (reference sequence). The CDR3 is 16 residues long. With V trimmed by 5 bases and J by 6 bases, 14 bases remained unmatched. The CDR3: CASSTRQGSVRDTQYF. The CDR3 DNA is TGTGCCAGCAGCACCCGACAGGGTTCGGTCAGGGATACGCAGTATTTT.